Below, 9 T cell receptor beta chains from the same sample are listed, as sequenced in a study of response to subunit inactivated influenza vaccine. Each CDR3 protein gets one entry after TCRdb re-called the RT-PCR reads with MiXCR. The sample holds 700,000 to 900,000 distinct CDR3 sequences; around 20% are singletons and the top ten take around 9.6%. The sample in question was PBMCs from blood, obtained less than 6 days after vaccination. These receptors all come from a man in his fifties or sixties who received an inactivated influenza vaccine.

This rearrangement joins TRBV6-1 to TRBJ2-3; D is unresolved. Trimming left V 6 bases short and J 1 base short, with 11 bases between. The CDR3 totals 14 residues. Germline CDR1 reads MNHNS; CDR2 reads SASEGT. CDR3 DNA: TGTGCCAGCAGAGCCCACGGAGGCACAGATACGCAGTATTTT. It is translated as CASRAHGGTDTQYF.

This clonotype was detected only a few times. This chain links TRBV6-1 with TRBJ2-7; weak D call: TRBD2 (6 bases). This CDR3 has 15 amino acids. The ends were cut back, 6 bases at V and 2 bases at J, with 17 bases in the middle. The germline V gene has CDR1 MNHNS and CDR2 SASEGT. CDR3 coding DNA: TGTGCCAGCAGAAAGTTAGCGGTCCCCCCCTACGAGCAGTACTTC. It codes for CASRKLAVPPYEQYF.

The genes are TRBV5-6 and TRBJ2-3, with D maybe TRBD1 (6 bases). Germline CDR1 is SGHDT and CDR2 is YYEEEE. Trimming stripped 0 bases from V and 1 base from J, with 9 bases between. The CDR3 sequence is 15 residues long. As DNA, the CDR3 is TGTGCCAGCAGCTTGGACAGGACAGGCACAGATACGCAGTATTTT. This translates into CASSLDRTGTDTQYF.

V gene TRBV6-2 or TRBV6-3 combines with J gene TRBJ2-1; 14 bases match TRBD2. J gave up 7 bases and V 6 bases, and 8 bases lay outside the gene matches. CDR1 is MNHEY, CDR2 SVGEGT, per germline. The CDR3 sequence is 16 residues long. CDR3 in DNA: TGTGCCAGCAGAACCGGGACTAGCGGGAGTATTAATGAGCAGTTCTTC. Translating gives CASRTGTSGSINEQFF.

This clonotype appeared a few times. CDR3 sequence reads: CASSQDSTFQEQYF. CDR3 DNA: TGTGCCAGCAGCCAAGATTCGACTTTTCAAGAGCAGTACTTC. The chain is built from TRBV3-1 and TRBJ2-7; D gene uncertain. The germline V and J ends were trimmed by 0 bases and 7 bases, with 13 bases remaining between them. The CDR3 length is 14 residues. The germline V gene encodes CDR1 LGHDT and CDR2 YNNKEL (reference sequence).

This clonotype was counted between two and nine times. The chain uses TRBV6-5 and TRBJ2-7; TRBD1 aligns across 9 bases. The germline V gene has CDR1 MNHEY and CDR2 SVGAGI. The V segment lost 0 bases and the J segment 2 bases; nucleotides outside the gene matches: 8. This CDR3 comprises 17 residues. The CDR3, as DNA: TGTGCCAGCAGTTACTCTATTGGACAGGGGAGTGCCTACGAGCAGTACTTC. Its translation: CASSYSIGQGSAYEQYF.

This clonotype showed up just a few times. This chain connects TRBV12-3 or TRBV12-4 to TRBJ1-2; D remains ambiguous. This CDR3 has 14 amino acids. V lost 5 bases, J lost 8 bases, and 18 bases lay in between. CDR3 DNA sequence: TGTGCCAGCAGTCGTCTCGAGACCCGTGGAGGCTACACCTTC. Protein: CASSRLETRGGYTF.

The gene calls are TRBV11-1 and TRBJ2-7, with 15 positions matching TRBD2. J lost 3 bases, V lost 6 bases, and 12 bases had no gene match. There are 18 residues in the CDR3. Germline assignment: CDR1 SGHAT and CDR2 FQDESV (reference sequence). This CDR3 reads CASRPVRTSGRADYEQYF. The CDR3 DNA sequence: TGTGCCAGCAGACCGGTTCGGACTAGCGGGAGGGCCGACTACGAGCAGTACTTC.

The table lists this clonotype with a few counts. The chain joins TRBV7-6 to TRBJ2-5; D uncertain. Germline CDR1 reads SGHVS; CDR2 reads FNYEAQ. This CDR3 is built from 16 residues. V lost 5 bases to trimming and J lost 4 bases, with 20 bases between them. CDR3 loop: CASSQFEAAGGETQYF. In DNA form, the CDR3 reads TGTGCCAGCAGCCAATTTGAGGCAGCCGGCGGAGAGACCCAGTACTTC. Complete variable domain (other parts from reference TRBV7-6 and TRBJ2-5): GAGVSQSPRYKVTKRGQDVALRCDPISGHVSLYWYRQALGQGPEFLTYFNYEAQQDKSGLPNDRFSAERPEGSISTLTIQRTEQRDSAMYRCASSQFEAAGGETQYFGPGTRLLVL.